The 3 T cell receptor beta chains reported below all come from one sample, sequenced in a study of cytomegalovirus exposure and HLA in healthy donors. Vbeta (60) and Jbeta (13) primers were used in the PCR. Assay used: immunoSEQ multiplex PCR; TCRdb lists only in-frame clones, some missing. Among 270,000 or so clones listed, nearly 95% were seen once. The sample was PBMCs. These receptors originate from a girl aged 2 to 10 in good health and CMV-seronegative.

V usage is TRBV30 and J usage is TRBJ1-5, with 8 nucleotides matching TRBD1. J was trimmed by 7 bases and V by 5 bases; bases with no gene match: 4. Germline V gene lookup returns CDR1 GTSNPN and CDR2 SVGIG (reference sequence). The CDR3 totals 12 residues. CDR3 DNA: TGTGCCTGGGACCAGGGGGCCCAGCCCCAGCATTTT. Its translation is CAWDQGAQPQHF.

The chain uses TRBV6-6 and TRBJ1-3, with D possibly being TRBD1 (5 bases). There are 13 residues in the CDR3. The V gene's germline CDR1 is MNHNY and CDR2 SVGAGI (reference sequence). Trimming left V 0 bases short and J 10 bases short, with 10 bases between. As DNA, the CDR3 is TGTGCCAGCAGTTACTCGACCTCAGGGACCATATATTTT. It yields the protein CASSYSTSGTIYF.

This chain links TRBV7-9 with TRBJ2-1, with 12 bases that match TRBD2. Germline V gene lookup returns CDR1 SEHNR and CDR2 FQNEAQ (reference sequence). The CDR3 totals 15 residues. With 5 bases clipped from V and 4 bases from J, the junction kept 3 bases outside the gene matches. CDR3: CASSRTSGGYNEQFF. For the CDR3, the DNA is TGTGCCAGCAGCCGAACTAGCGGGGGGTACAATGAGCAGTTCTTC.